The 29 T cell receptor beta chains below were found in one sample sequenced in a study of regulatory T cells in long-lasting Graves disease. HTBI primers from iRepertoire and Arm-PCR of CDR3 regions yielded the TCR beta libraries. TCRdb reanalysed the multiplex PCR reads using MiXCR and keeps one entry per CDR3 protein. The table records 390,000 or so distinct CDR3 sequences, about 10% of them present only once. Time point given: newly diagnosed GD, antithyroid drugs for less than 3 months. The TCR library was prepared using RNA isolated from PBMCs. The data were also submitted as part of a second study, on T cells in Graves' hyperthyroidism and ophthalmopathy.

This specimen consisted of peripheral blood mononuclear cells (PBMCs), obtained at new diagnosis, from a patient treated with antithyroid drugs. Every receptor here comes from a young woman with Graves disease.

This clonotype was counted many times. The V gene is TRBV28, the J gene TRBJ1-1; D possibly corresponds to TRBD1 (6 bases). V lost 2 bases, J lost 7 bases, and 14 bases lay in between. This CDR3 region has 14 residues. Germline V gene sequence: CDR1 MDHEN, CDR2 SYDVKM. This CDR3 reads CASSLVGGPFEAFF. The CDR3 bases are TGTGCCAGCAGTTTAGTGGGGGGCCCCTTTGAAGCTTTCTTT.

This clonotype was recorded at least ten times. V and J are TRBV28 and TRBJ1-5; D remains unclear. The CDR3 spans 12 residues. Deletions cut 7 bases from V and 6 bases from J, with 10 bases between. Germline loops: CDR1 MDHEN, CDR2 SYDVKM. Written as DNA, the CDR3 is TGTGCCAGCATCCGGGAGGGTCAGCCCCAGCATTTT. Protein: CASIREGQPQHF.

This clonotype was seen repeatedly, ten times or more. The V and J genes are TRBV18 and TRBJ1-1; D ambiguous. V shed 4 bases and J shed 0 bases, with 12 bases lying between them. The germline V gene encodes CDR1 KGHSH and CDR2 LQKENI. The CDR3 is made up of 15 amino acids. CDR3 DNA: TGTGCCAGCTCACATCAGGTATCCATGAACACTGAAGCTTTCTTT. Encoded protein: CASSHQVSMNTEAFF.

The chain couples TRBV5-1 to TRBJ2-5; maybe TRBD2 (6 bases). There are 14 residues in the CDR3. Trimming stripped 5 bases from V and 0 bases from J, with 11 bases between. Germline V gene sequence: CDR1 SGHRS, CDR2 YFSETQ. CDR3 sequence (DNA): TGCGCCAGCAGGAGGGAGGTCAACCAAGAGACCCAGTACTTC. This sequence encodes CASRREVNQETQYF.

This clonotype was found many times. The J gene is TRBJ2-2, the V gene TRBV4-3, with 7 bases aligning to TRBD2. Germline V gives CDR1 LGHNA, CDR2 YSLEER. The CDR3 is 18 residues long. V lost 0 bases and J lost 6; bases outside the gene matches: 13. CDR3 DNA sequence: TGCGCCAGCAGCCAAGAGCCCGGCCGGGGGGTTTGGGCCGGGGAGCTGTTTTTT. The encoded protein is CASSQEPGRGVWAGELFF.

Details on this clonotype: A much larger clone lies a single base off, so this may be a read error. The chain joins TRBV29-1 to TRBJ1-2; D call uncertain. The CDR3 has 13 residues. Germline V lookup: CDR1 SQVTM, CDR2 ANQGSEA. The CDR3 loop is CSVKDPGGQIIRF. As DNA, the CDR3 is TGCAGCGTTAAAGACCCTGGAGGGCAGATTATCCGCTTC.

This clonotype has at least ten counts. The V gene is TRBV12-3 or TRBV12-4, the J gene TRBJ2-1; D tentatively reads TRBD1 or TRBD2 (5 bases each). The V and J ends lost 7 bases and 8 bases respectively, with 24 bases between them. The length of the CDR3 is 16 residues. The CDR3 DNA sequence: TGTGCCAGCACTTCTGTGACCGGGACCCCCTGGCATGAGCAGTTCTTC. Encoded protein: CASTSVTGTPWHEQFF.

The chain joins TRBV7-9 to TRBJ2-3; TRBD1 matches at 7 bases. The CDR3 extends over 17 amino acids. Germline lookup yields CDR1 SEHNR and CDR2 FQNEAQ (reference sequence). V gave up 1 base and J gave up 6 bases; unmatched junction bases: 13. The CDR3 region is CASSLGWQGVQRDTQYF. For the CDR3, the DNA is TGTGCCAGCAGCTTAGGGTGGCAGGGGGTCCAAAGGGATACGCAGTATTTT.

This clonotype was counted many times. CDR3 amino acids: CAIQRGASMNTEAFF. CDR3 sequence (DNA): TGTGCCATTCAGAGGGGCGCCAGTATGAACACTGAAGCTTTCTTT. V and J are TRBV6-1 and TRBJ1-1; D is perhaps TRBD1 (5 bases). There are 15 residues in the CDR3. Germline CDR1 is MNHNS and CDR2 is SASEGT. The ends were cut back, 10 bases at V and 0 bases at J, with 18 bases in the middle.

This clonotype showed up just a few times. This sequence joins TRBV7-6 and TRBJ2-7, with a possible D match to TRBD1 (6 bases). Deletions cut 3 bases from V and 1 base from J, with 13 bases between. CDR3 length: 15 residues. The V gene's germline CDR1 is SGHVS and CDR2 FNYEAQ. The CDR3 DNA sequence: TGTGCCAGCAGCTTTTTAGGGACACCATCCTACGAGCAGTACTTC. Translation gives CASSFLGTPSYEQYF.

CDR3 in amino acids: CASSLLAGGWETQYF. CDR3 coding DNA: TGTGCCAGCAGTTTGCTAGCGGGGGGATGGGAGACCCAGTACTTC. The chain uses TRBV12-3 or TRBV12-4 and TRBJ2-5; 11 bases agree with TRBD2. CDR3 size: 15 residues. V lost 3 bases and J lost 5; bases outside the gene matches: 5.

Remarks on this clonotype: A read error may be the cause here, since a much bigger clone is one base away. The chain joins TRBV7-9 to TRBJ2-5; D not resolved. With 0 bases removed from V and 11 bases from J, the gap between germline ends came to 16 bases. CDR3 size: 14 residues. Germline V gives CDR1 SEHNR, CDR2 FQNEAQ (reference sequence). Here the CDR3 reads CASSLAFPYNEQYF. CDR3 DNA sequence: TGTGCCAGCAGCTTAGCTTTCCCCTACAATGAGCAGTACTTC.

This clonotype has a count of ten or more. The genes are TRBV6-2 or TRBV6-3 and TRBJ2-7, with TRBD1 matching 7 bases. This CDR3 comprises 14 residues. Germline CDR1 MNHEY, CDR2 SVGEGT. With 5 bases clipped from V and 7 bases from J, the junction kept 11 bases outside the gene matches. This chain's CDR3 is CASSEKPDREEQYV. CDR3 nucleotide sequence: TGTGCCAGCAGTGAAAAGCCCGACAGGGAGGAGCAGTACGTC.

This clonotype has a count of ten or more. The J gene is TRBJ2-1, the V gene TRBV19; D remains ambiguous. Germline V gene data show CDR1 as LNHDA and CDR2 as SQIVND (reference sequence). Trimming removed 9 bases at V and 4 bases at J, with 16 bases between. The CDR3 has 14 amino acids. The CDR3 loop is CASCPGVGYNEQFF. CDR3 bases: TGTGCCAGCTGCCCGGGCGTAGGGTACAATGAGCAGTTCTTC.

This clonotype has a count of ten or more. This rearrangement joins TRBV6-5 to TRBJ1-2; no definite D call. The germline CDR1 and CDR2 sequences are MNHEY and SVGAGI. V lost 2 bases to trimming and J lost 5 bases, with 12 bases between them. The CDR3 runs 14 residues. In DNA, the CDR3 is TGTGCCAGCAGTTACGTTTCTCAATCTTATGGCTACACCTTC. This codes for CASSYVSQSYGYTF.

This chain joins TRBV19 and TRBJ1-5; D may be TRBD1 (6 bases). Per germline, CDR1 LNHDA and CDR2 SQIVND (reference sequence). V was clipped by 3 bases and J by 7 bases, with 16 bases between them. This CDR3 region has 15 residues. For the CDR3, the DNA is TGTGCCAGTAGTATCACAGGCCCAGGGGCGCAGCCCCAGCATTTT. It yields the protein CASSITGPGAQPQHF.

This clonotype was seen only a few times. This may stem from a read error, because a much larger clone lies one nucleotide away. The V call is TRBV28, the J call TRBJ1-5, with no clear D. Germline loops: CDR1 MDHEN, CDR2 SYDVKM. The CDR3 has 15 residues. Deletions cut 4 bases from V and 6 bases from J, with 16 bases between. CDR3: CASSSPAVPGQPQHF. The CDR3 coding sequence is TGTGCCAGCAGTTCCCCGGCCGTCCCCGGTCAGCCCCAGCATTTT.

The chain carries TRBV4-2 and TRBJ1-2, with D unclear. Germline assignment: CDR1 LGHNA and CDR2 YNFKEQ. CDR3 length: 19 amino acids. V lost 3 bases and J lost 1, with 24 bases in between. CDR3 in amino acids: CASSQDVGTAELFNYGYTF. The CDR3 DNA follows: TGTGCCAGCAGCCAGGACGTAGGCACCGCGGAGCTTTTTAACTATGGCTACACCTTC.

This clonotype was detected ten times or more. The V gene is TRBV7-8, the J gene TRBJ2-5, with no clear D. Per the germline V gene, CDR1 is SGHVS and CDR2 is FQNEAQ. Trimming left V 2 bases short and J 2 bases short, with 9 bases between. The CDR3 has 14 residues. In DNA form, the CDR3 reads TGTGCCAGCAGCTTAAGGTCGTATCAAGAGACCCAGTACTTC. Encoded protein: CASSLRSYQETQYF.

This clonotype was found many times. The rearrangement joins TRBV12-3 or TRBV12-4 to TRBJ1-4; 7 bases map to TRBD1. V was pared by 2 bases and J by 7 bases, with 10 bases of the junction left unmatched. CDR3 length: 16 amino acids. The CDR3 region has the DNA TGTGCCAGCAGTTTATTGACAGGGCCGAAGGCTGAAAAACTGTTTTTT. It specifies CASSLLTGPKAEKLFF.

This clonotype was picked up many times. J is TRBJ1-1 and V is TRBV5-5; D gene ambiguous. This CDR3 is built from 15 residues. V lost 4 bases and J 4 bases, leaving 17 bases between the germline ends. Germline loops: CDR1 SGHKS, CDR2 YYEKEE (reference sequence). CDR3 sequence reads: CASSGRAYLGTEAFF. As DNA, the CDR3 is TGTGCCAGCAGCGGGCGGGCCTACCTCGGCACTGAAGCTTTCTTT. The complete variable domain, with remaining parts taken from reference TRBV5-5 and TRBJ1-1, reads DAGVTQSPTHLIKTRGQQVTLRCSPISGHKSVSWYQQVLGQGPQFIFQYYEKEERGRGNFPDRFSARQFPNYSSELNVNALLLGDSALYLCASSGRAYLGTEAFFGQGTRLTVV.

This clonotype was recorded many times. The CDR3 DNA is TGTGCCAGCAGCCCGCGCCTGGGGGGGCGCGATACTGAAGCTTTCTTT. Protein sequence: CASSPRLGGRDTEAFF. V usage is TRBV7-2 and J usage is TRBJ1-1; tentatively, D is TRBD1 (6 bases). V dropped 5 bases and J dropped 5 bases, with 21 bases sitting between them. The germline CDR1 and CDR2 sequences are SGHTA and FQGNSA. CDR3 size: 16 residues.

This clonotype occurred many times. CDR3 residues: CASSLWTLNEKLFF. The CDR3 DNA sequence: TGTGCCAGCAGTTTATGGACATTAAATGAAAAACTGTTTTTT. The gene calls are TRBV12-3 or TRBV12-4 and TRBJ1-4; the D gene is possibly TRBD1 (5 bases). V was shortened by 2 bases and J by 5 bases, with 9 bases between the two germline ends. CDR3 size: 14 residues.

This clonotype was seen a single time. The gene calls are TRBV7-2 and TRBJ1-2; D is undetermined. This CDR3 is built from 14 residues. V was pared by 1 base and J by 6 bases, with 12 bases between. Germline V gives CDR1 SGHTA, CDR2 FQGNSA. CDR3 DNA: TGTGCCAGCAGCTTAGTATCGTCGGGCGATGGCTACACCTTC. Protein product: CASSLVSSGDGYTF.

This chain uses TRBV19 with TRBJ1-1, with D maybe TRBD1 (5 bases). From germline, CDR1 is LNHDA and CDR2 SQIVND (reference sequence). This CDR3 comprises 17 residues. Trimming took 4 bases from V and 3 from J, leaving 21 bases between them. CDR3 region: CASSRGETLWMDTEAFF. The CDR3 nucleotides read TGTGCCAGTAGTAGGGGGGAGACACTGTGGATGGACACTGAAGCTTTCTTT.

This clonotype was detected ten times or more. Here the CDR3 reads CSARAGRGAEAFF. The CDR3 nucleotides read TGCAGTGCTAGAGCGGGCAGGGGGGCTGAAGCTTTCTTT. The chain has TRBV20-1 and TRBJ1-1; 7 bases fit TRBD1. Unmatched junction bases numbered 5, after V lost 1 base and J lost 6 bases. The CDR3 is made up of 13 amino acids. Germline V gene data show CDR1 as DFQATT and CDR2 as SNEGSKA (reference sequence).

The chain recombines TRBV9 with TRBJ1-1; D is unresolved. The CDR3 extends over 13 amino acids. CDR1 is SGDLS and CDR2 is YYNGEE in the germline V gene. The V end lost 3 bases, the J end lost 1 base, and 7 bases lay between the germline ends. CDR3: CASSDDANTEAFF. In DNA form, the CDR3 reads TGTGCCAGCAGCGACGACGCGAACACTGAAGCTTTCTTT.

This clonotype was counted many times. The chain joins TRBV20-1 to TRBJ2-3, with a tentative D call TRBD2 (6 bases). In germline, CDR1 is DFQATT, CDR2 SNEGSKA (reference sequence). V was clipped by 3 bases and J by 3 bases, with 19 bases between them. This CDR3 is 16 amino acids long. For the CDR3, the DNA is TGCAGTGCTAGCGGCGGGGTTTCAATCGGTACAGATACGCAGTATTTT. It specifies CSASGGVSIGTDTQYF.

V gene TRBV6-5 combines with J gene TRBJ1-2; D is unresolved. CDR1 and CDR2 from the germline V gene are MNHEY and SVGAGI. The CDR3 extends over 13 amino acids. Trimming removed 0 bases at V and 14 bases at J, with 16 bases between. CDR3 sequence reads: CASSYSMVEGETF. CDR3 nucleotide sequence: TGTGCCAGCAGTTACTCGATGGTAGAGGGAGAAACCTTC.